This TCR beta chain originates from a study of blood T cell repertoires in COVID-19 (dated by TCRdb to the early 2020s). With respect to the entire study: Samples covering the acute and convalescent phases of COVID-19 were provided by collaborators in the United States, Italy and Spain. The prospective study material was composed of cDNA or gDNA derived from T cells, B-cell-depleted T cells, or PBMCs. The dataset comprised deeply sampled blood TCRbeta repertoires from subjects exposed to, actively infected with, or recovered from COVID-19. The repertoires were released in a freely available public database intended as a resource for research on the immune response to SARS-CoV-2. The samples were drawn from the first 160 participants of the ongoing ImmuneRACE study and from 950 to 1,500 subjects provided by 6 global collaborators. Nearly every sample came with metadata listing a de-identified subject ID, COVID-19 status, age in years and sex. Where available, HLA class I and class II types were taken from metadata supplied by the sample provider and were not determined by assay-based typing. The investigation overall reported the following: How much clinical and demographic metadata was included differed by source and by participant, and the metadata was provided uncurated.

The CDR3 holds 13 amino acids from the cysteine to the phenylalanine. Kept here is only the CDR3 DNA, which spans 39 bases and is read in frame from base 1. V lost 4 bases and J lost 2 bases, and the count of bases not matched to a germline gene is 1. The germline V gene provides CDR1 SGHDT and CDR2 YYEEEE. TCRbeta CDR3 regions were amplified from genomic DNA by means of the immunoSEQ Assay, a bias-controlled multiplex PCR. Per the original workflow: The number of nucleated cells in each sample was estimated from the amplification of reference gene primers within the assay. Sequence reads were collapsed and filtered to measure the absolute abundance of every unique TCRbeta CDR3 rearrangement. For each sample, productive Simpson clonality was calculated as the square root of Simpson's diversity index across productive rearrangements. Here the immuneACCESS table is served through TCRdb, limited to in-frame sequences with V and J called. Missing clones are a known gap in these copies; in checked studies unresolved V genes cover under half, and the rest lacks a known reason. V and J calls and clone size are as listed in that table; D and trimming were resolved from the DNA. Across this sample there are approximately 150,000 clones, with approximately 82% seen only once. The leading ten clones occupy 1.6% of the sample.

With respect to this clone: Its antigen remains unidentified. Per-base quality was not reported, and no clone a single base away is much larger than it.

Each collaborating institution followed its own protocols to collect whole blood in K2EDTA tubes. Collaborator samples were shipped for TCRbeta analysis as frozen whole blood, isolated PBMCs, or DNA extracted from either sample type. The TCR was taken from a human donor in a cohort sampled during active COVID-19. The rearrangement combines TRBV5-6 with TRBJ2-3; TRBD2 fits 7 bases in the junction. Sequencing input: peripheral blood. The CDR3 loop reads CASSGDYTDTQYF. Here is the DNA: TGTGCCAGCAGCGGGGACTACACAGATACGCAGTATTTT.